One and the same sample provided the 19 T cell receptor beta chains below, sequenced in a study of T-cell memory formation after mild COVID-19. MiXCR, applied by TCRdb to the 5' RACE reads, yields one record per CDR3 protein. The repertoire holds about 180,000 distinct CDR3 sequences, with 16% as singletons. Sequenced: PBMCs or a T cell subset sorted from them (not recorded which). The source of these receptors is an adult woman who had mild COVID-19 (a few samples of this study predate the infection). Cell type and time point are not known.

In its sample, this clonotype was seen many times. The V and J genes are TRBV20-1 and TRBJ2-7; D could derive from TRBD1 or TRBD2 (5 bases each). Germline CDR1 and CDR2: DFQATT and SNEGSKA (reference sequence). The CDR3 spans 11 residues. V was shortened by 6 bases and J by 2 bases, with 8 bases between the two germline ends. CDR3 nucleotides: TGCAGTGCCCGGGACGCCTACGAGCAGTACTTC. Translation gives CSARDAYEQYF.

This clonotype was seen more than once but under ten times. V gene TRBV24-1 combines with J gene TRBJ2-1; 7 nucleotides line up with TRBD2. Germline CDR1 is KGHDR and CDR2 is SFDVKD. There are 13 residues in the CDR3. V shed 8 bases, J shed 3 bases, and the junction held 3 bases outside the gene matches. The CDR3 protein is CATKGGHYNEQFF. The CDR3 bases are TGTGCCACCAAGGGAGGGCACTACAATGAGCAGTTCTTC.

The CDR3 is CSVDFGGASEKLFF. CDR3 nucleotides: TGCAGCGTTGATTTTGGGGGCGCGAGTGAAAAACTGTTTTTT. V usage is TRBV29-1 and J usage is TRBJ1-4; the D gene is possibly TRBD1 (6 bases). This CDR3 comprises 14 residues. Per germline, CDR1 SQVTM and CDR2 ANQGSEA. V lost 3 bases and J 7 bases, leaving 15 bases between the germline ends.

This clonotype was seen only a few times. The chain employs TRBV10-3 and TRBJ2-3; 12 positions agree with TRBD2. This CDR3 contains 17 residues. Losses at the gene ends were 10 bases for V and 0 bases for J; bases not matched to a gene: 11. Germline V lookup: CDR1 ENHRY, CDR2 SYGVKD. The DNA of the CDR3 is TGTGCCACCTCAAGACTAGCGGGGGCCACTAGCACAGATACGCAGTATTTT. It specifies CATSRLAGATSTDTQYF.

J is TRBJ2-5 and V is TRBV3-1; no definite D call. Germline CDR1 and CDR2: LGHDT and YNNKEL (reference sequence). V shed 1 base and J shed 7 bases, with 7 bases lying between them. CDR3 length equals 12 residues. In DNA form, the CDR3 reads TGTGCCAGCAGCCAAGGAGATGCGACCCAGTACTTC. It is translated as CASSQGDATQYF.

J is TRBJ1-4 and V is TRBV7-9, with D possibly matching TRBD1 (5 bases). The CDR3 spans 14 residues. The V gene lost 5 bases and the J gene lost 3 bases, with 10 bases spanning the gap. Germline lookup yields CDR1 SEHNR and CDR2 FQNEAQ (reference sequence). The CDR3 protein is CASSPQVSNEKLFF. CDR3 in DNA: TGTGCCAGCAGCCCACAGGTCTCTAATGAAAAACTGTTTTTT.

V and J are TRBV24-1 and TRBJ2-1; weak D call: TRBD1 (6 bases). Germline CDR1 and CDR2: KGHDR and SFDVKD. V lost 10 bases and J lost 9, with 18 bases in between. This CDR3 spans 13 amino acids. CDR3 residues: CATGGGQLPEQFF. CDR3 nucleotide sequence: TGTGCCACTGGCGGTGGACAGTTACCTGAGCAGTTCTTC.

This clonotype was recorded at least ten times. The chain recombines TRBV6-7 with TRBJ2-1, with D unclear. TRBV6-7 falls under the ORF class, with uncertain function. The CDR3 loop spans 17 amino acids. V was trimmed by 6 bases and J by 1 base, leaving 19 bases between them. The CDR3 DNA is TGTGCCAGCAGGATGAGTTACGTAAGGGCGTCCTACAATGAGCAGTTCTTC. Amino acids: CASRMSYVRASYNEQFF.

This clonotype was observed a few times. This chain links TRBV24-1 with TRBJ1-4, with 8 nucleotides matching TRBD1. J was trimmed by 8 bases and V by 4 bases; bases with no gene match: 14. The CDR3 extends over 17 amino acids. From germline, CDR1 is KGHDR and CDR2 SFDVKD. The CDR3 sequence is CATSDPETGVGGEKLFF. The CDR3 DNA reads TGTGCCACCAGTGACCCTGAGACAGGGGTGGGCGGCGAAAAACTGTTTTTT.

This chain's CDR3 is CASSLSRDYEQYF. Here the CDR3 DNA reads TGTGCCAGCAGCTTATCCAGGGACTACGAGCAGTACTTC. The chain has TRBV5-6 and TRBJ2-7; maybe TRBD1 (5 bases). V dropped 2 bases and J dropped 3 bases, with 9 bases sitting between them. The CDR3 is 13 amino acids. The germline V gene encodes CDR1 SGHDT and CDR2 YYEEEE.

V is TRBV5-1 and J is TRBJ1-2, with D hard to call. Germline V gene data show CDR1 as SGHRS and CDR2 as YFSETQ. Trimming removed 0 bases from V and 8 bases from J, with 11 bases in between. CDR3 length equals 13 residues. The DNA for the CDR3 is TGCGCCAGCAGCTTGGATCAGTCCTTCGGCTACACCTTC. Protein sequence: CASSLDQSFGYTF.

The rearrangement links TRBV30 to TRBJ2-7; 8 bases agree with TRBD1. J lost 1 base, V lost 2 bases, and 7 bases had no gene match. Per the germline V gene, CDR1 is GTSNPN and CDR2 is SVGIG (reference sequence). This CDR3 contains 15 residues. The CDR3 nucleotides read TGTGCCTGGAGTAAAGGAGGGACAGGATCCTACGAGCAGTACTTC. It yields the protein CAWSKGGTGSYEQYF.

This clonotype was counted only a few times. The CDR3 loop reads CASSLGGALQYGYTF. DNA for the CDR3: TGTGCCAGCAGCTTAGGAGGGGCTCTTCAGTATGGCTACACCTTC. The chain carries TRBV7-2 and TRBJ1-2, with D perhaps matching TRBD1 (5 bases). The CDR3 extends over 15 amino acids. Trimming left V 1 base short and J 5 bases short, with 14 bases between. The germline V gene encodes CDR1 SGHTA and CDR2 FQGNSA.

This clonotype was detected only a few times. The rearrangement uses TRBV6-1 and TRBJ1-2; no reliable D call. Germline V gene data show CDR1 as MNHNS and CDR2 as SASEGT. The CDR3 extends over 17 amino acids. Trimming took 7 bases from V and 4 from J, leaving 25 bases between them. The chain's CDR3 is CASTLSQGVHWAYGYTF. The DNA for the CDR3 is TGTGCCAGCACACTATCTCAAGGAGTCCACTGGGCCTATGGCTACACCTTC.

This clonotype appeared a few times. This sequence joins TRBV7-3 and TRBJ2-7; TRBD2 is a possible D gene (5 bases). V lost 1 base and J lost 5, with 12 bases in between. Germline CDR1 reads SGHTA; CDR2 reads FQGTGA. The CDR3 loop spans 14 amino acids. The CDR3 DNA is TGTGCCAGCAGCTTAAGTCGGGATAGCGACGAGCAGTACTTC. It specifies CASSLSRDSDEQYF.

This clonotype was detected many times. V usage is TRBV20-1 and J usage is TRBJ2-1, with 8 bases fitting TRBD2. Germline trimming cut 3 bases from V and 6 bases from J; bases unmatched to any gene: 7. This CDR3 contains 14 residues. Germline lookup yields CDR1 DFQATT and CDR2 SNEGSKA (reference sequence). DNA of the CDR3: TGCAGTGCTAGTGTCCCGGGAGGGCTCAATGAGCAGTTCTTC. Amino acids: CSASVPGGLNEQFF.

On this clonotype: The conserved phenylalanine or tryptophan is not found at the CDR3 terminus, so this likely reflects a read error. The chain is built from TRBV25-1 and TRBJ1-2, with TRBD1 identical over 10 bases. CDR1 and CDR2 (germline): MGHDK, SYGVNS. The CDR3 has 15 residues. The CDR3 DNA reads as TGTACCAGCAGTGATGTGGGACAGGGGAACTATGGCTACACCCTC. Encoded protein: CTSSDVGQGNYGYTL.

This clonotype was picked up many times. The DNA for the CDR3 is TGTGCCTGGAGTTTTGGCTCTGGGGCCAACGTCCTGACTTTC. It yields the protein CAWSFGSGANVLTF. The chain employs TRBV30 and TRBJ2-6; D unclear. V was pared by 2 bases and J by 0 bases, with 5 bases between. In germline, CDR1 is GTSNPN, CDR2 SVGIG (reference sequence). The CDR3 has 14 amino acids.

There are a few counts of this clonotype. V usage is TRBV11-2 and J usage is TRBJ2-3, with 8 bases identical to TRBD1. Trimming cost V 3 bases and J 5 bases; bases outside gene matches: 10. The germline gives CDR1 SGHAT, CDR2 FQNNGV. This CDR3 comprises 16 residues. The CDR3 region is CASSFSQGARKDTQYF. The CDR3 DNA reads as TGTGCCAGCAGCTTTAGCCAGGGGGCGAGAAAAGATACGCAGTATTTT.